A single sample is the source of the 3 T cell receptor beta chains below, sequenced in a study of T cells in Graves' hyperthyroidism and ophthalmopathy. From RNA transcripts, TCR beta CDR3 regions were amplified. In the first-round RT-PCR of the TCR CDR3, the HTBI primer set was used. From the multiplex PCR reads, TCRdb called clonotypes with MiXCR, one entry per CDR3 protein. The sample lists a few hundred thousand distinct CDR3 sequences; about 15% were seen once. The sample comprised blood. The receptors come from a woman aged 30 to 39 with Graves' hyperthyroidism that later progressed to Graves' ophthalmopathy.

This clonotype came up many times. This chain connects TRBV28 to TRBJ2-5; D unclear. The CDR3 consists of 18 residues. Germline values: CDR1 MDHEN, CDR2 SYDVKM. With 4 bases removed from V and 5 bases from J, the gap between germline ends came to 26 bases. The DNA for the CDR3 is TGTGCCAGCAGTTCACCCCTACCCCACCGAAGCTTCAGGGAGACCCAGTACTTC. Its protein is CASSSPLPHRSFRETQYF.

This clonotype was counted at least ten times. The chain combines TRBV27 with TRBJ1-6; 9 bases are a match to TRBD1. There are 14 residues in the CDR3. Germline V lookup: CDR1 MNHEY, CDR2 SMNVEV (reference sequence). V shed 7 bases and J 7 bases; nucleotides not matched to a gene: 5. The CDR3 reads CASTGTGFNSPLHF. DNA of the CDR3: TGTGCCAGCACTGGGACAGGGTTCAATTCACCCCTCCACTTT.

This clonotype was detected ten times or more. The V call is TRBV20-1, the J call TRBJ1-5, with 7 nucleotides matching TRBD1. The germline CDR1 and CDR2 sequences are DFQATT and SNEGSKA (reference sequence). V trimming: 0 bases; J trimming: 7 bases; junction bases outside the gene matches: 9. The CDR3 length is 15 residues. The CDR3: CSARDQRGQGQPQHF. CDR3 coding DNA: TGCAGTGCTAGAGATCAGAGGGGGCAAGGACAGCCCCAGCATTTT.